The clone carrying this TCR beta chain was counted at least ten times. Its specificity is not known. This beta chain is a stray sequence in a library constructed for alpha chains; its clone size is not meaningful. Described time point: sample taken at primary tumor resection. The sample belongs to a study of spatial heterogeneity in lung cancer. For the study at large: The study found that TCR transcript counts in tumor regions correlated strongly with a matched bulk RNA-seq T cell module score. Whole-study findings and limits: Tumor mutation counts were tracked by expanded intratumoral alpha and beta TCR counts.

TCRdb ran MiXCR on the 5' RACE reads and lists one entry per CDR3 protein. The table has around 3,600 distinct CDR3 sequences, roughly 6.9% seen once; the top ten hold 15% to 25%. This CDR3 contains 13 residues. Germline CDR1 and CDR2: DFQATT and SNEGSKA (reference sequence). V was shortened by 1 base and J by 3 bases, with 10 bases between the two germline ends. This material consisted of lung tumor tissue, taken at surgery. The TCR sequence derives from a male donor with early-stage non-small cell lung cancer. The rearrangement uses TRBV20-1 and TRBJ2-7; D may be TRBD2 (5 bases). DNA of the CDR3: TGCAGTGCTAGAGGGACTGAAATCTACGAGCAGTACTTC. This encodes CSARGTEIYEQYF.